One and the same sample provided the 23 T cell receptor beta chains below, sequenced in a study of blood T cell repertoires in COVID-19. TCRdb's copy holds only in-frame clones and misses some; the assay was immunoSEQ multiplex PCR. The top ten clones hold about 3.2% of a sample with roughly 140,000 clones, 65% to 90% of them seen once. The sample consisted of peripheral blood. The receptors originated from a man over 45 with acute or convalescent COVID-19.

The chain joins TRBV3-1 (or the pseudogene TRBV3-2) to TRBJ2-7; 7 nucleotides agree with TRBD1. Looked up from germline, CDR1 is LGHDT and CDR2 is YNNKEL (reference sequence). With V trimmed by 0 bases and J by 2 bases, 4 bases remained unmatched. This CDR3 has 15 residues. CDR3 sequence (DNA): TGTGCCAGCAGCCAAGAAACCGGGACAGCCTACGAGCAGTACTTC. It codes for CASSQETGTAYEQYF.

The V call is TRBV25-1, the J call TRBJ2-1; 8 bases agree with TRBD2. J lost 8 bases, V lost 2 bases, and 8 bases had no gene match. Germline CDR1 MGHDK, CDR2 SYGVNS. The CDR3 sequence is 15 residues long. In nucleotides, the CDR3 is TGTGCCAGCAGTGAAACAGCGGGAGAACTCTATGAGCAGTTCTTC. As protein: CASSETAGELYEQFF.

This clone was seen just once. The chain couples TRBV4-1 to TRBJ2-7; 8 bases align to TRBD1. The CDR3 is 15 amino acids. The germline V gene encodes CDR1 MGHRA and CDR2 YSYEKL. The J segment lost 2 bases and the V segment lost 2 bases, leaving 5 bases of the junction unmatched. The CDR3 DNA follows: TGCGCCAGCAGCCAACGGACAGGGACGACCTACGAGCAGTACTTC. Its translation is CASSQRTGTTYEQYF.

The chain uses TRBV7-9 and TRBJ2-3, with TRBD2 identical over 7 bases. The CDR3 sequence is 15 residues long. CDR1 and CDR2 from the germline V gene are SEHNR and FQNEAQ (reference sequence). With 5 bases clipped from V and 7 bases from J, the junction kept 12 bases outside the gene matches. CDR3 in DNA: TGTGCCAGCAGCCAGTGGGAGGGCCCCTCAAATACGCAGTATTTT. Protein: CASSQWEGPSNTQYF.

The chain is built from TRBV6-5 and TRBJ2-7, with TRBD1 matching 10 bases. CDR3 length equals 15 residues. Trimming removed 6 bases from V and 4 bases from J; junction bases left unmatched: 9. The germline gives CDR1 MNHEY, CDR2 SVGAGI. CDR3 loop: CASRPRQGARYEQYF. The CDR3 DNA is TGTGCCAGCAGACCTAGACAGGGGGCAAGATACGAGCAGTACTTC.

The chain has TRBV20-1 and TRBJ1-1, with unresolved D. CDR1 and CDR2 (germline): DFQATT, SNEGSKA (reference sequence). This CDR3 is built from 10 residues. V lost 3 bases and J 5 bases, leaving 4 bases between the germline ends. CDR3 nucleotides: TGCAGTGCTAGCTTTACTGAAGCTTTCTTT. It yields the protein CSASFTEAFF.

The chain couples TRBV3-1 (or the pseudogene TRBV3-2) to TRBJ2-1; 7 positions agree with TRBD1. The germline gives CDR1 LGHDT, CDR2 YNNKEL (reference sequence). The trim removed 4 bases at V and 7 bases at J, leaving 10 bases unmatched. This CDR3 contains 15 residues. CDR3 sequence: CASSPRQGLRNEQFF. The CDR3 DNA sequence: TGTGCCAGCAGCCCCCGACAGGGATTGCGAAATGAGCAGTTCTTC.

The V gene is TRBV7-9, the J gene TRBJ2-7; possible D gene TRBD2, 5 bases. Between the trimmed V and J ends, which lost 7 bases and 2 bases, there was a span of 15 bases. Germline V CDR1 and CDR2: SEHNR, FQNEAQ (reference sequence). CDR3 length equals 14 residues. The CDR3 coding sequence is TGTGCCAGCATCCCCTTCCCCGGGACCTACGAGCAGTACTTC. It yields the protein CASIPFPGTYEQYF. Full variable domain (outside the CDR3, taken from reference TRBV7-9 and TRBJ2-7): DTGVSQNPRHKITKRGQNVTFRCDPISEHNRLYWYRQTLGQGPEFLTYFQNEAQLEKSRLLSDRFSAERPKGSFSTLEIQRTEQGDSAMYLCASIPFPGTYEQYFGPGTRLTVT.

The rearrangement links TRBV6-5 to TRBJ1-5, with D perhaps TRBD1 (5 bases). Looked up from germline, CDR1 is MNHEY and CDR2 is SVGAGI. CDR3 length equals 14 residues. V lost 5 bases to trimming and J lost 7 bases, with 15 bases between them. In DNA, the CDR3 is TGTGCCAGCAGTCCCTGGGGGGGAGGGCAGCCCCAGCATTTT. It specifies CASSPWGGGQPQHF.

V and J are TRBV12-5 and TRBJ2-1; possible D gene TRBD2, 6 bases. The CDR3 has 17 residues. V was shortened by 3 bases and J by 4 bases, with 19 bases between the two germline ends. Germline V CDR1 and CDR2: LGHNT, FRNRAP. CDR3 in amino acids: CASGFSLEPSVYNEQFF. CDR3 DNA: TGTGCTAGTGGTTTTAGCCTCGAGCCTAGCGTTTACAATGAGCAGTTCTTC. Based on the CDR3 plus reference TRBV12-5 and TRBJ2-1, the full variable domain is DARVTQTPRHKVTEMGQEVTMRCQPILGHNTVFWYRQTMMQGLELLAYFRNRAPLDDSGMPKDRFSAEMPDATLATLKIQPSEPRDSAVYFCASGFSLEPSVYNEQFFGPGTRLTVL.

The rearrangement links TRBV5-8 to TRBJ1-6; D is unclear. From germline, CDR1 is SGHTS and CDR2 YDEGEE. This CDR3 contains 13 residues. Between the trimmed V and J ends, which lost 4 bases and 9 bases, there was a span of 11 bases. Written as DNA, the CDR3 is TGTGCCAGCAGCGCCATAAGAGGTTCACCCCTCCACTTT. It yields the protein CASSAIRGSPLHF.

The rearrangement joins TRBV7-6 to TRBJ2-7; D is undetermined. V lost 1 base, J lost 0 bases, and 16 bases lay in between. This CDR3 has 17 residues. Germline values: CDR1 SGHVS, CDR2 FNYEAQ. CDR3 bases: TGTGCCAGCAGCTTAGGCCCGCTCGGTCTTAGCTCCTACGAGCAGTACTTC. Its protein product is CASSLGPLGLSSYEQYF.

This sequence joins TRBV11-1 and TRBJ2-7; TRBD2 agrees at 10 bases. CDR1 is SGHAT and CDR2 is FQDESV in the germline V gene (reference sequence). This CDR3 has 14 residues. V shed 0 bases, J shed 10 bases, and the junction held 6 bases outside the gene matches. CDR3 protein: CASSLAGSGGSQYF. CDR3 DNA sequence: TGTGCCAGCAGCTTAGCAGGTAGCGGGGGGAGTCAGTACTTC. Drawing the rest from reference TRBV11-1 and TRBJ2-7, the complete variable domain is EAEVAQSPRYKITEKSQAVAFWCDPISGHATLYWYRQILGQGPELLVQFQDESVVDDSQLPKDRFSAERLKGVDSTLKIQPAELGDSAMYLCASSLAGSGGSQYFGPGTRLTVT.

The chain joins TRBV6-5 to TRBJ1-2; D is perhaps TRBD1 (5 bases). The CDR3 consists of 15 residues. V gave up 2 bases and J gave up 5 bases, with 15 bases separating them. The germline V gene has CDR1 MNHEY and CDR2 SVGAGI. CDR3 sequence reads: CASSYGLGLGYGYTF. Here the CDR3 DNA reads TGTGCCAGCAGTTACGGATTGGGGCTGGGTTATGGCTACACCTTC.

The chain links TRBV5-4 to TRBJ2-3; 7 nucleotides agree with TRBD2. J was trimmed by 1 base and V by 0 bases; bases with no gene match: 5. The CDR3 is 16 amino acids. Per germline, CDR1 SGHNT and CDR2 YYREEE (reference sequence). The CDR3 here is CASSLEAGLRTDTQYF. The CDR3 nucleotides read TGTGCCAGCAGCTTGGAAGCGGGGCTACGCACAGATACGCAGTATTTT.

This chain connects TRBV5-1 to TRBJ2-1, with D possibly TRBD2 on 7 matching bases. This CDR3 has 16 residues. From germline, CDR1 is SGHRS and CDR2 YFSETQ. Trimming stripped 1 base from V and 5 bases from J, with 16 bases between. CDR3 amino acids: CASSLLGRGAHNEQFF. DNA for the CDR3: TGCGCCAGCAGCTTGTTAGGACGGGGGGCCCACAATGAGCAGTTCTTC.

The chain carries TRBV21-1 and TRBJ2-5; TRBD1, the table's D call, was not compared with the DNA. TRBV21-1 represents a pseudogene. This CDR3 comprises 14 residues. Here the CDR3 DNA reads TGTGCCAGCAGCCGGGACAGGGTCCAAGAGACCCAGTACTTC. It specifies CASSRDRVQETQYF.

This chain connects TRBV2 to TRBJ2-1, with unresolved D. The ends were cut back, 4 bases at V and 1 base at J, with 11 bases in the middle. The CDR3 has 15 residues. CDR1 is SNHLY, CDR2 FYNNEI, per germline. The CDR3 sequence: CASSATAGSYNEQFF. DNA for the CDR3: TGTGCCAGCAGTGCCACAGCTGGTTCCTACAATGAGCAGTTCTTC.

This clone was seen at least ten times. The rearrangement joins TRBV11-3 to TRBJ2-7; TRBD1 matches at 9 bases. V lost 5 bases to trimming and J lost 8 bases; unmatched junction nucleotides: 4. CDR3 length: 12 amino acids. Germline values: CDR1 SGHNT, CDR2 YENEEA. The CDR3 DNA follows: TGTGCCAGCAGCCCCGGACAGGGGAAGCAGTACTTC. The encoded protein is CASSPGQGKQYF.

This chain joins TRBV4-2 and TRBJ2-2; D is possibly TRBD1 (7 bases). Germline assignment: CDR1 LGHNA and CDR2 YNFKEQ. The CDR3 spans 16 residues. Trimming shortened V by 1 base and J by 6 bases, and 15 bases separated the two germline ends. The CDR3 here is CASSQAPQGGPGELFF. DNA of the CDR3: TGTGCCAGCAGCCAAGCCCCGCAGGGGGGCCCCGGGGAGCTGTTTTTT.

V usage is TRBV20-1 and J usage is TRBJ2-2; 8 nucleotides line up with TRBD2. Looked up from germline, CDR1 is DFQATT and CDR2 is SNEGSKA (reference sequence). Trimming at V came to 3 bases and at J to 5 bases, leaving 8 bases not matched to a gene. This CDR3 is built from 15 residues. CDR3 sequence (DNA): TGCAGTGCTAGTCTGAGCGGGAGAGGGACCGGGGAGCTGTTTTTT. Residues: CSASLSGRGTGELFF.

V is TRBV5-6 and J is TRBJ2-7; D may be TRBD2 (5 bases). The CDR3 consists of 14 residues. Germline values: CDR1 SGHDT, CDR2 YYEEEE. V was clipped by 0 bases and J by 1 base, with 8 bases between them. CDR3 residues: CASSLGGGSYEQYF. CDR3 bases: TGTGCCAGCAGCTTGGGCGGCGGGTCCTACGAGCAGTACTTC.

This clone was seen once. The chain has TRBV3-1 (or the pseudogene TRBV3-2) and TRBJ2-7; D possibly corresponds to TRBD2 (6 bases). V lost 0 bases to trimming and J lost 9 bases, with 18 bases between them. The CDR3 loop spans 15 amino acids. Germline CDR1 reads LGHDT; CDR2 reads YNNKEL (reference sequence). The CDR3 coding sequence is TGTGCCAGCAGCCAAGAGGGGGGTCCAGGGATCGGGCAGTACTTC. It specifies CASSQEGGPGIGQYF.